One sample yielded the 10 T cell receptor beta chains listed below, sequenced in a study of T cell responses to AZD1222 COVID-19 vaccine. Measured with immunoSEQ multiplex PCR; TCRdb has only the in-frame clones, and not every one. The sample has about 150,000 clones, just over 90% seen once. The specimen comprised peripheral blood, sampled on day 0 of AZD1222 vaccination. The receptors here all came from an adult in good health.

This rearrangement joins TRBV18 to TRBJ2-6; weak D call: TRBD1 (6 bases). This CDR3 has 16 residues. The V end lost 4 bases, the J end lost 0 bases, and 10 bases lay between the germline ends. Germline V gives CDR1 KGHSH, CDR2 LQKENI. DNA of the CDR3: TGTGCCAGCTCACTAACAGGGCGCTCTGGGGCCAACGTCCTGACTTTC. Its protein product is CASSLTGRSGANVLTF.

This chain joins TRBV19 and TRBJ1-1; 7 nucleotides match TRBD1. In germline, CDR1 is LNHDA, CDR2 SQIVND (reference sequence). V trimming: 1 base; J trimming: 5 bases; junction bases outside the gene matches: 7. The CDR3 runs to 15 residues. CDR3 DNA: TGTGCCAGTAGTATAGTAGCAGGGGGGAGTACTGAAGCTTTCTTT. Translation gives CASSIVAGGSTEAFF.

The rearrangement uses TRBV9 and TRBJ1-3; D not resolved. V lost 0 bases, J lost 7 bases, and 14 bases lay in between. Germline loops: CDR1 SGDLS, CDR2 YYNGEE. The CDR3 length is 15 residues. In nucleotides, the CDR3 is TGTGCCAGCAGCGTAGCGGCGTTGGGAAGCAACACCATATATTTT. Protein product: CASSVAALGSNTIYF. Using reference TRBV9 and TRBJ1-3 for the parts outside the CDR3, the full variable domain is DSGVTQTPKHLITATGQRVTLRCSPRSGDLSVYWYQQSLDQGLQFLIQYYNGEERAKGNILERFSAQQFPDLHSELNLSSLELGDSALYFCASSVAALGSNTIYFGEGSWLTVV.

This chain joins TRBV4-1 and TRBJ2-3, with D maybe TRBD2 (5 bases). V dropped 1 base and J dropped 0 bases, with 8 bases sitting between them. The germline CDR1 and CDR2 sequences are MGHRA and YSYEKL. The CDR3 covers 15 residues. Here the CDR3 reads CASSQASGSTDTQYF. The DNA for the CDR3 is TGCGCCAGCAGCCAAGCGAGCGGCAGCACAGATACGCAGTATTTT.

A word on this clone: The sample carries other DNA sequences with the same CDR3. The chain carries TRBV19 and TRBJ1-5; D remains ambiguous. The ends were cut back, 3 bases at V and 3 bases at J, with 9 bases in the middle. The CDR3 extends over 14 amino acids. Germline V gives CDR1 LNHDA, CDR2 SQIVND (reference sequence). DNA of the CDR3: TGTGCCAGTAGTATCACGGGAGACAATCAGCCCCAGCATTTT. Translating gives CASSITGDNQPQHF.

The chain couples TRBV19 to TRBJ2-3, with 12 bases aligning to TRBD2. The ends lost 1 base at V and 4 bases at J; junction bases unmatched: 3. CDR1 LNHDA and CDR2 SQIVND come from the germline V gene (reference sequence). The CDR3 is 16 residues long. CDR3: CASSIAASGGADTQYF. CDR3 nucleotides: TGTGCCAGTAGTATAGCGGCTAGCGGGGGGGCAGATACGCAGTATTTT.

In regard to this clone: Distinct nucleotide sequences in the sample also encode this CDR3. Here the CDR3 DNA reads TGCGCCAGCAGTGAAGGACTAGCGGGCTACGAGCAGTACTTC. Translating gives CASSEGLAGYEQYF. The V and J genes are TRBV10-1 and TRBJ2-7, with 11 bases identical to TRBD2. This CDR3 spans 14 amino acids. J was trimmed by 3 bases and V by 3 bases; bases with no gene match: 1. Germline CDR1 WNHNN, CDR2 SYGVQD (reference sequence).

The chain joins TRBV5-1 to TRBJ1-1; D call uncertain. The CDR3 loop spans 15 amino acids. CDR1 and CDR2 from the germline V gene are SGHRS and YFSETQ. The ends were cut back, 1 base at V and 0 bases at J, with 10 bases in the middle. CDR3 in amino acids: CASSLQTAMNTEAFF. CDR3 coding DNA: TGCGCCAGCAGCTTGCAAACAGCCATGAACACTGAAGCTTTCTTT.

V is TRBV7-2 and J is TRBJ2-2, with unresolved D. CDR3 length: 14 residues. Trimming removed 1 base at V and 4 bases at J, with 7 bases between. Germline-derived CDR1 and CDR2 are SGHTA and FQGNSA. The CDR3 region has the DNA TGTGCCAGCAGCTTAGACAGAGCCACCGGGGAGCTGTTTTTT. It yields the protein CASSLDRATGELFF.

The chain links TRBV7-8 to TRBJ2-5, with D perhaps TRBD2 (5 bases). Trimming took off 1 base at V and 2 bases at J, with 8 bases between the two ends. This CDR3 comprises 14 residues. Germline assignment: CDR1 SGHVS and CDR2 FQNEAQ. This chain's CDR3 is CASSLGRTQETQYF. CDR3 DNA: TGTGCCAGCAGCTTAGGGCGGACTCAAGAGACCCAGTACTTC. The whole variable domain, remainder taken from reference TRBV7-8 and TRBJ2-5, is GAGVSQSPRYKVAKRGQDVALRCDPISGHVSLFWYQQALGQGPEFLTYFQNEAQLDKSGLPSDRFFAERPEGSVSTLKIQRTQQEDSAVYLCASSLGRTQETQYFGPGTRLLVL.